Only a few counts were recorded for the clone carrying this T cell receptor (beta chain). These data belong to a study of T-cell reconstitution after alpha-beta-depleted transplantation in children. CDR1 is SEHNR and CDR2 is FQNEAQ in the germline V gene (reference sequence). The CDR3 runs to 15 residues. Unique molecular identifiers were incorporated during preparation of the TCRbeta library. TCRdb re-called the PCR reads with MiXCR, one entry per CDR3 protein. This sample has roughly 500,000 distinct CDR3 sequences, with roughly an eighth found just once. Specimen: PBMCs from the stem cell graft donor, collected from the stem cell graft. The TCR sequence derives from a human donor who donated a stem cell graft to a child with combined immunodeficiency. The chain joins TRBV7-9 to TRBJ2-1; 14 bases are a match to TRBD2. This CDR3 reads CETSGRASSYNEQFF. CDR3 nucleotide sequence: TGTGAGACTAGCGGGAGGGCCAGCTCCTACAATGAGCAGTTCTTC.